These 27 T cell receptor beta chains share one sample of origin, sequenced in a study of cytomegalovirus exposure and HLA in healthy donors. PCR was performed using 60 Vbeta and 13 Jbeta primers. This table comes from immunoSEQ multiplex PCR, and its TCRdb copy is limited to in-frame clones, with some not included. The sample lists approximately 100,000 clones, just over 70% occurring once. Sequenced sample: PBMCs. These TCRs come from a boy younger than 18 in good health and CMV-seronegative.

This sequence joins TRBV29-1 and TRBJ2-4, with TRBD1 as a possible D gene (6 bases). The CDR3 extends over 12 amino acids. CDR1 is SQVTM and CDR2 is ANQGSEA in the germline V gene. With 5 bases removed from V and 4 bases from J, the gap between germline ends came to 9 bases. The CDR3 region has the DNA TGCAGCGTTCGGACAGAAAAAAACATTCAGTACTTC. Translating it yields CSVRTEKNIQYF.

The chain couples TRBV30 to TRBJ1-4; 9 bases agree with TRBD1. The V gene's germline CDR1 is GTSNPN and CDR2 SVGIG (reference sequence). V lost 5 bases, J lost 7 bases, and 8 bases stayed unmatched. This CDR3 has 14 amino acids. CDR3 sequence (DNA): TGTGCCTGGGCCACAGGGGGCGCAGGTGAAAAACTGTTTTTT. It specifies CAWATGGAGEKLFF.

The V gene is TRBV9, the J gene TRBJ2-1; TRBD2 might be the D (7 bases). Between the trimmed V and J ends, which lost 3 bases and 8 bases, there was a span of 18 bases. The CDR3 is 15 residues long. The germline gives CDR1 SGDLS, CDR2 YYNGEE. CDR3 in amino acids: CASSATNGEGDEQFF. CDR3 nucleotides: TGTGCCAGCAGCGCAACTAATGGGGAGGGGGATGAGCAGTTCTTC.

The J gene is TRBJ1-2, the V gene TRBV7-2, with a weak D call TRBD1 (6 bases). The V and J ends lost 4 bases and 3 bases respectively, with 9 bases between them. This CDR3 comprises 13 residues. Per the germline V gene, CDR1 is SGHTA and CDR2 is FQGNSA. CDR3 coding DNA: TGTGCCAGCAGCTCCACAGGGTACTATGGCTACACCTTC. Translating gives CASSSTGYYGYTF.

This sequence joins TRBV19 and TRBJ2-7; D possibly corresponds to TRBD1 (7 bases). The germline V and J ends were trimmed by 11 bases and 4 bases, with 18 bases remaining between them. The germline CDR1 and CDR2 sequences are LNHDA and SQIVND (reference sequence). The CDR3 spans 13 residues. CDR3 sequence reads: CAAGSGGKYEQYF. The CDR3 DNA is TGTGCCGCGGGTTCAGGGGGGAAATACGAGCAGTACTTC.

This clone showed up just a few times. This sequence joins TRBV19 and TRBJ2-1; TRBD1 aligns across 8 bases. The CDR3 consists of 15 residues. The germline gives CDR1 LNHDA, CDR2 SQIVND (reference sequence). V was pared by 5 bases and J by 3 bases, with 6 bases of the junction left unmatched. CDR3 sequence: CASSLAGGGYNEQFF. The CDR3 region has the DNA TGTGCCAGTAGTTTGGCAGGGGGCGGCTACAATGAGCAGTTCTTC. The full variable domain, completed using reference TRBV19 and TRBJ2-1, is DGGITQSPKYLFRKEGQNVTLSCEQNLNHDAMYWYRQDPGQGLRLIYYSQIVNDFQKGDIAEGYSVSREKKESFPLTVTSAQKNPTAFYLCASSLAGGGYNEQFFGPGTRLTVL.

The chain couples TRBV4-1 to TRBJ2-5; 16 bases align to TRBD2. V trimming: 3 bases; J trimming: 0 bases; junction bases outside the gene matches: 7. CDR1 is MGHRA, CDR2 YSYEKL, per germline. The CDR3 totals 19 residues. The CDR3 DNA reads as TGCGCCAGCAGCCACCCCGGGACTAGCGGGGGGGTGTACCAAGAGACCCAGTACTTC. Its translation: CASSHPGTSGGVYQETQYF.

The CDR3 sequence: CASSLWPGEGYTF. CDR3 DNA: TGTGCCAGCAGTTTATGGCCGGGTGAGGGCTACACCTTC. The chain carries TRBV27 and TRBJ1-2, with unresolved D. Germline V CDR1 and CDR2: MNHEY, SMNVEV (reference sequence). Deletions cut 1 base from V and 8 bases from J, with 11 bases between. The CDR3 covers 13 residues.

CDR3 in DNA: TGTGCCAGCAGCTTGGACAGGCAAACCTACAATGAGCAGTTCTTC. Translated: CASSLDRQTYNEQFF. V gene TRBV5-6 combines with J gene TRBJ2-1, with D perhaps TRBD1 (5 bases). V lost 0 bases and J lost 2, with 9 bases in between. The CDR3 has 15 residues. The germline gives CDR1 SGHDT, CDR2 YYEEEE.

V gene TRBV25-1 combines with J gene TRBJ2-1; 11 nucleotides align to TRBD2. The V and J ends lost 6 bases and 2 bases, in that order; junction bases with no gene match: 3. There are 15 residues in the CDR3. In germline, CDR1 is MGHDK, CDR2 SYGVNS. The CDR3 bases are TGTGCCAGCAGGTTAGCGGGAGGGCCCTACAATGAGCAGTTCTTC. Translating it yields CASRLAGGPYNEQFF.

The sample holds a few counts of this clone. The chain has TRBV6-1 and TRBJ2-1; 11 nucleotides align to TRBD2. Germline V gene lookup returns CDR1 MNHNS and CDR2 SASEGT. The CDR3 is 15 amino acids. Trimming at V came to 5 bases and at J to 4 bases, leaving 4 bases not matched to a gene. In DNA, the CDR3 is TGTGCCAGCAGTTCAACTAGCGGGGGTTACAATGAGCAGTTCTTC. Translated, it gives CASSSTSGGYNEQFF.

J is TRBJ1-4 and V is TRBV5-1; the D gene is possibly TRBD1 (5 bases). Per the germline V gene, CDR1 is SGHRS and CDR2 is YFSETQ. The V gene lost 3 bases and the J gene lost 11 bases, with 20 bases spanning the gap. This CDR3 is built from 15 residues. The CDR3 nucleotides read TGCGCCAGCAGCTCCACCGGGACTGACGATGTTAAACTGTTTTTT. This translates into CASSSTGTDDVKLFF.

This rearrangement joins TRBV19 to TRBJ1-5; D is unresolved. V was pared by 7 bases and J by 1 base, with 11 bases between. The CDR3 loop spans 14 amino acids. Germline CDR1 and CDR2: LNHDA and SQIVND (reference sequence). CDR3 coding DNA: TGTGCCAGTACTCCCTCGTTGAGCAATCAGCCCCAGCATTTT. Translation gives CASTPSLSNQPQHF.

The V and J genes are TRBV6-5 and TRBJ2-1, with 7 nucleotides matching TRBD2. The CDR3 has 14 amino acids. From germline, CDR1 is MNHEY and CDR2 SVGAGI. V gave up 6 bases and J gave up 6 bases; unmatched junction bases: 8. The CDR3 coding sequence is TGTGCCAGCAGATCCCCGGGCGGGAGCAATGAGCAGTTCTTC. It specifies CASRSPGGSNEQFF.

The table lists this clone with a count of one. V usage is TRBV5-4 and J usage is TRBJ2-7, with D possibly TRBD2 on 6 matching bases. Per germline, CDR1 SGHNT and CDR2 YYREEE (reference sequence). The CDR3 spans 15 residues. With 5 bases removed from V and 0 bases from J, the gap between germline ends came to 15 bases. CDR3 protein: CASSSFGGSSYEQYF. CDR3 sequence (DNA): TGTGCCAGCAGTTCTTTCGGGGGAAGCTCCTACGAGCAGTACTTC.

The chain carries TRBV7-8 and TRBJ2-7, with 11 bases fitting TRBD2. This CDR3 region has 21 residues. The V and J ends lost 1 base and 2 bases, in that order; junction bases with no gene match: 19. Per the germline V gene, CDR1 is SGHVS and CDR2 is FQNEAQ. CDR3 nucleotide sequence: TGTGCCAGCAGCTTAGAGGGACCCCTAGCGGGAGGCCTCACTGGACCCTACGAGCAGTACTTC. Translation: CASSLEGPLAGGLTGPYEQYF.

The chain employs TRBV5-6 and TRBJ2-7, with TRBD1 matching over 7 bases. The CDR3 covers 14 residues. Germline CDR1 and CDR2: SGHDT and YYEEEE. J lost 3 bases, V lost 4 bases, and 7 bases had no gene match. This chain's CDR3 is CASSLRQGLYEQYF. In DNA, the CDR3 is TGTGCCAGCAGCCTCCGACAGGGTCTCTACGAGCAGTACTTC.

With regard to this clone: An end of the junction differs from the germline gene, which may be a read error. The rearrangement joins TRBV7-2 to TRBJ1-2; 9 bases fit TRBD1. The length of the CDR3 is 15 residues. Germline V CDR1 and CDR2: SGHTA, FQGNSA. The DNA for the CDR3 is TGTGCCAGCAGCCCCCGCCAACAGGGGGCATCCATCCCTTTCTTC. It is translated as CASSPRQQGASIPFF.

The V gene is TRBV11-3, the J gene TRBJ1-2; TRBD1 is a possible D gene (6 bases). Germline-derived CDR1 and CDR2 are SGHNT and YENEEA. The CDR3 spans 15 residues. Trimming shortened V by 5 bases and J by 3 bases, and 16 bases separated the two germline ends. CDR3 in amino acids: CASSPTPQGDYGYTF. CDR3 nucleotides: TGTGCCAGCAGCCCAACCCCACAGGGCGACTATGGCTACACCTTC.

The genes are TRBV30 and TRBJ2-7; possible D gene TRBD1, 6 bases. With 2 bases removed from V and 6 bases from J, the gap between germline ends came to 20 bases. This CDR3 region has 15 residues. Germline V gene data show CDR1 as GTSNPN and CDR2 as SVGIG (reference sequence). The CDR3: CAWSLSGTKLSEQYF. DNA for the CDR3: TGTGCCTGGAGTCTCTCCGGGACAAAGTTATCCGAGCAGTACTTC.

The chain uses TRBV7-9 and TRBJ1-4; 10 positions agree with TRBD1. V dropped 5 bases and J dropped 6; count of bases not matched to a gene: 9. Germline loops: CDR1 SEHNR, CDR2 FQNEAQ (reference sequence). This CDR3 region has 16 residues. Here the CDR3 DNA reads TGTGCCAGCAGCCCGAAAGGGGGACAGGGGTATGAAAAACTGTTTTTT. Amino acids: CASSPKGGQGYEKLFF.

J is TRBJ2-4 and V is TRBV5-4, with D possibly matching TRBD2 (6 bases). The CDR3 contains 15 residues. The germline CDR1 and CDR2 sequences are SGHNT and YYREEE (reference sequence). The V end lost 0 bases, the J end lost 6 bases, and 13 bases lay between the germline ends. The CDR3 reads CASSLGGDRGNIQYF. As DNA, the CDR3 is TGTGCCAGCAGCTTGGGGGGGGATCGGGGAAACATTCAGTACTTC.

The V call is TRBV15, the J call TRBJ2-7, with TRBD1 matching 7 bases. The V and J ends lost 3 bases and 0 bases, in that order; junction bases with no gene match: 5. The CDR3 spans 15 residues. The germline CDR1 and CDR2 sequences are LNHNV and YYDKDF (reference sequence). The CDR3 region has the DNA TGTGCCACCAGCAGTCCGGGACAGACCTCCTACGAGCAGTACTTC. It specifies CATSSPGQTSYEQYF.

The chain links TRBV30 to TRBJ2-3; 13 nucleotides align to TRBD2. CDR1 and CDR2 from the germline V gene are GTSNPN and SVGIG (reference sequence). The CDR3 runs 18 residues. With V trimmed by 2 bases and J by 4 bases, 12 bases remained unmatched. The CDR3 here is CAWSRLGTSGIWSDTQYF. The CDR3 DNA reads TGTGCCTGGAGTCGCCTAGGGACTAGCGGGATATGGTCAGATACGCAGTATTTT.

CDR3 DNA: TGTGCCAGCAGCCCAGACGCCCGACAAGGCTACGAGCAGTACTTC. It encodes CASSPDARQGYEQYF. The rearrangement joins TRBV7-3 to TRBJ2-7; D is unresolved. Germline V gene data show CDR1 as SGHTA and CDR2 as FQGTGA. The length of the CDR3 is 15 residues. V was shortened by 5 bases and J by 3 bases, with 17 bases between the two germline ends.

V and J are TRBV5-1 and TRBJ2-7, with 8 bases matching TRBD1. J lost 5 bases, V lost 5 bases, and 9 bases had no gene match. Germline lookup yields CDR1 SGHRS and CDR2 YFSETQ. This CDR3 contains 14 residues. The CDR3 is CASSHGQGLDEQYF. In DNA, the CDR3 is TGCGCCAGCAGTCACGGACAGGGTCTCGACGAGCAGTACTTC.

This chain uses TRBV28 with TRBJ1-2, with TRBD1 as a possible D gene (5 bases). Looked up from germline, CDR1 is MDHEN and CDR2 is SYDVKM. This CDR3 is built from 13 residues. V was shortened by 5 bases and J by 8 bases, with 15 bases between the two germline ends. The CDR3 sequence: CASSVPGFQGYTF. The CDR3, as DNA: TGTGCCAGCAGTGTGCCAGGGTTCCAGGGCTACACCTTC.